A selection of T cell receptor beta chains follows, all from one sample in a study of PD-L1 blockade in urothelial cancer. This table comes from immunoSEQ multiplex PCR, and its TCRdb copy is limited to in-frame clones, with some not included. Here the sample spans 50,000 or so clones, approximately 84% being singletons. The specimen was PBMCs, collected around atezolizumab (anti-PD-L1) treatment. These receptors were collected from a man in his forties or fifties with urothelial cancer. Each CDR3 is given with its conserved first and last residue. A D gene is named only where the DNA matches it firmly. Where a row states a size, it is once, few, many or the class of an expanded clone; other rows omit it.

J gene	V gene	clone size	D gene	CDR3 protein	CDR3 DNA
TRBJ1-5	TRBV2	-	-	CASSIRRQQPQHF	TGTGCCAGCTCGATACGGCGACAGCAGCCCCAGCATTTT
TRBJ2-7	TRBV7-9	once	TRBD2	CASSFPRNPGLDDEQYF	TGTGCCAGCAGCTTTCCCCGAAACCCGGGACTAGATGACGAGCAGTACTTC
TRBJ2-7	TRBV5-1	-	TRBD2	CASSPGGSLSSYEQYF	TGCGCCAGCAGCCCGGGGGGTAGCCTGAGCTCCTACGAGCAGTACTTC
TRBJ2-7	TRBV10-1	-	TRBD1	CASSRGQGGLDEQYF	TGCGCCAGCAGTCGGGGACAGGGGGGACTTGACGAGCAGTACTTC
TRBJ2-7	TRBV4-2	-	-	CASSPPGLYEQYF	TGTGCCAGCAGCCCCCCCGGACTATACGAGCAGTACTTC
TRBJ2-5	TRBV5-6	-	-	CASNQVAGEETQYF	TGTGCCAGCAACCAGGTGGCAGGGGAAGAGACCCAGTACTTC
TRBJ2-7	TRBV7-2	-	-	CASTDNPGREQYF	TGTGCCAGCACCGACAACCCGGGGAGGGAGCAGTACTTC
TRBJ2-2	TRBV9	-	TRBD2	CASSVVTSGGTGELFF	TGTGCCAGCAGCGTAGTTACTAGCGGGGGCACCGGGGAGCTGTTTTTT
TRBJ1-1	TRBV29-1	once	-	CSVERGTNTEAFF	TGCAGCGTTGAGCGGGGGACGAACACTGAAGCTTTCTTT
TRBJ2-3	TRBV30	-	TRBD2	CACLAGYTDTQYF	TGTGCCTGCCTAGCGGGGTACACAGATACGCAGTATTTT
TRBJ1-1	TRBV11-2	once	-	CASSLHPGGTEAFF	TGTGCCAGCAGCTTACACCCTGGCGGGACTGAAGCTTTCTTT
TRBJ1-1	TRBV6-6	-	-	CASSYSPGVNTEAFF	TGTGCCAGCAGTTACTCGCCAGGGGTGAACACTGAAGCTTTCTTT
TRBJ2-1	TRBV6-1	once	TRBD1	CASSLRGLARDEQFF	TGTGCCAGCAGCCTAAGGGGGCTGGCGCGCGATGAGCAGTTCTTC